The 3 T cell receptor beta chains listed next were all sequenced from one sample in a study of blood T cell repertoires in COVID-19. The table came from immunoSEQ multiplex PCR; TCRdb's copy has only in-frame clones and leaves some out. The sample lists a few hundred thousand clones, 89% occurring once. The sample consisted of PBMCs or T cells enriched from blood (not recorded which). Receptor source: a woman in her 50s who had been exposed to COVID-19.

The chain recombines TRBV6-1 with TRBJ2-7; TRBD2 matches at 11 bases. V dropped 2 bases and J dropped 4; count of bases not matched to a gene: 7. The CDR3 runs to 16 residues. Germline CDR1 MNHNS, CDR2 SASEGT. CDR3 region: CASSENTSGGWYEQYF. In DNA form, the CDR3 reads TGTGCCAGCAGTGAAAACACTAGCGGGGGTTGGTACGAGCAGTACTTC.

The sample holds one count of this clone. The gene calls are TRBV18 and TRBJ1-5, with TRBD1 matching over 7 bases. Trimming cost V 0 bases and J 2 bases; bases outside gene matches: 1. Germline values: CDR1 KGHSH, CDR2 LQKENI. The CDR3 extends over 15 amino acids. CDR3 bases: TGTGCCAGCTCACCACCAGGGGGCGGCAATCAGCCCCAGCATTTT. This translates into CASSPPGGGNQPQHF.

CDR3 residues: CASSVDGWAVRTGELFF. The CDR3 DNA is TGTGCCAGCAGCGTAGATGGTTGGGCAGTCCGGACCGGGGAGCTGTTTTTT. This rearrangement joins TRBV9 to TRBJ2-2; D is unresolved. V lost 0 bases, J lost 5 bases, and 17 bases lay in between. There are 17 residues in the CDR3. Germline CDR1 and CDR2: SGDLS and YYNGEE.